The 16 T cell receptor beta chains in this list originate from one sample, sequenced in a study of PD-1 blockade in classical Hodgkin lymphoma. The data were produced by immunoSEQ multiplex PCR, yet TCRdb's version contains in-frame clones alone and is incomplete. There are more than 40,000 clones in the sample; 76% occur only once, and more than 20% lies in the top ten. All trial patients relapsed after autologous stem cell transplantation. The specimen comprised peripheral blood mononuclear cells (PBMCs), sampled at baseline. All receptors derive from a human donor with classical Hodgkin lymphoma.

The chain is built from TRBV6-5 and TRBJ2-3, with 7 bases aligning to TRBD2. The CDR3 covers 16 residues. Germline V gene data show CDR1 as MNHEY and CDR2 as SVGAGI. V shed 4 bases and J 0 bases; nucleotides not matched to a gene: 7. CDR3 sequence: CASSLPAGISTDTQYF. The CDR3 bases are TGTGCCAGCAGTTTGCCAGCGGGAATTAGCACAGATACGCAGTATTTT.

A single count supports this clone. The CDR3 protein is CASSITQTSSYEQYF. The CDR3 DNA follows: TGTGCCAGTAGTATTACGCAGACCTCCTCCTACGAGCAGTACTTC. The V gene is TRBV19, the J gene TRBJ2-7, with D uncertain. The ends were cut back, 3 bases at V and 0 bases at J, with 12 bases in the middle. Germline assignment: CDR1 LNHDA and CDR2 SQIVND (reference sequence). CDR3 size: 15 residues.

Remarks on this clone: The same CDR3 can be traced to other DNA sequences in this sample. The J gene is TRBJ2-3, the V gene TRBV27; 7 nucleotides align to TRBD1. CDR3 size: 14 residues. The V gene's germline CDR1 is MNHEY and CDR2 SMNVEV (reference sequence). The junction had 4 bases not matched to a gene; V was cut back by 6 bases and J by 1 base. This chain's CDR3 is CASSRQGGTDTQYF. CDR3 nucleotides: TGTGCCAGCAGCCGACAGGGAGGCACAGATACGCAGTATTTT.

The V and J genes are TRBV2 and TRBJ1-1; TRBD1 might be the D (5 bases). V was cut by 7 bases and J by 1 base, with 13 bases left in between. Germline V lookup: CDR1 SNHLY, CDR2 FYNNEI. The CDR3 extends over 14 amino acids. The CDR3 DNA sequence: TGTGCCAGCATCAAGGGGCAGGCGAACACTGAAGCTTTCTTT. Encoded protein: CASIKGQANTEAFF.

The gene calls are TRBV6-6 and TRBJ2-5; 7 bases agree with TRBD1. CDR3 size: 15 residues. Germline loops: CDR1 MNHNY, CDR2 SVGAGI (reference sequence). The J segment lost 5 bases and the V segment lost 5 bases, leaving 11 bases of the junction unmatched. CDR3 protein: CASSPDRITGETQYF. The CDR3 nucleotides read TGTGCCAGCAGTCCGGACAGGATCACCGGGGAGACCCAGTACTTC.

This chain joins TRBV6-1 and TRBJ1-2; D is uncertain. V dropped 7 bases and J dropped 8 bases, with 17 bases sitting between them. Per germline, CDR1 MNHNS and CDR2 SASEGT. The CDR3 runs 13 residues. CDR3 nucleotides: TGTGCCAGCATCCCCAACTTAATTCAGGGCTACACCTTC. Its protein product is CASIPNLIQGYTF.

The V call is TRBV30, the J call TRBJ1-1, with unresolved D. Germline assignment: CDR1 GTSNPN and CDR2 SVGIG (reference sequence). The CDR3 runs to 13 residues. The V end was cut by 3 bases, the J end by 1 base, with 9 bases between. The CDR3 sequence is CAWRVQQNTEAFF. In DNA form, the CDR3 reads TGTGCCTGGAGGGTCCAGCAGAACACTGAAGCTTTCTTT.

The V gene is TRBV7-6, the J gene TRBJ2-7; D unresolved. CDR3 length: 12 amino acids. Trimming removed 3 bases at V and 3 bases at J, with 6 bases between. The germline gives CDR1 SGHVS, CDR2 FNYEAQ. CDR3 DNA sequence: TGTGCCAGCAGCTTTTACGGCTACGAGCAGTACTTC. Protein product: CASSFYGYEQYF.

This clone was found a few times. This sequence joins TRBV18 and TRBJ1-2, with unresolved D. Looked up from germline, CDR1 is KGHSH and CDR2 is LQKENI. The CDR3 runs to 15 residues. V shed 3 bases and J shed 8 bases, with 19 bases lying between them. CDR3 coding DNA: TGTGCCAGCTCACCCCTGGACGGAAGGGCCAAAGGCTACACCTTC. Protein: CASSPLDGRAKGYTF.

The CDR3: CASSPGGNYEQYF. For the CDR3, the DNA is TGTGCCAGCTCCCCTGGGGGGAACTACGAGCAGTACTTC. The chain has TRBV18 and TRBJ2-7, with TRBD2 as a possible D gene (6 bases). Germline CDR1 KGHSH, CDR2 LQKENI. V dropped 6 bases and J dropped 3 bases, with 12 bases sitting between them. This CDR3 region has 13 residues.

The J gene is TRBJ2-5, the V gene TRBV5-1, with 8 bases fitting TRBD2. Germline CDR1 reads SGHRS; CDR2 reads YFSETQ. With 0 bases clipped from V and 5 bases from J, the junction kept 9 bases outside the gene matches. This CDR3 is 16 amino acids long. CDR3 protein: CASSLAGGLAGETQYF. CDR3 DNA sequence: TGCGCCAGCAGCTTGGCCGGTGGACTAGCAGGGGAGACCCAGTACTTC.

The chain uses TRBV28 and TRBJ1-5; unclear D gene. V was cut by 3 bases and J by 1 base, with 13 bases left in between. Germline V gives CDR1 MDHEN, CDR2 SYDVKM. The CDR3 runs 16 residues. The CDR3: CASSFNWQRSNQPQHF. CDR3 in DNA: TGTGCCAGCAGTTTTAATTGGCAGAGGAGCAATCAGCCCCAGCATTTT.

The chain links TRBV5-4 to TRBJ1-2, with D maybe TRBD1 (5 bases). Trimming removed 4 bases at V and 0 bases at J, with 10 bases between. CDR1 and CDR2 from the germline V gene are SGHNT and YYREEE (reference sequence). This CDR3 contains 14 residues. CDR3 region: CASSQGTANYGYTF. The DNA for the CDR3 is TGTGCCAGCAGCCAAGGGACCGCTAACTATGGCTACACCTTC.

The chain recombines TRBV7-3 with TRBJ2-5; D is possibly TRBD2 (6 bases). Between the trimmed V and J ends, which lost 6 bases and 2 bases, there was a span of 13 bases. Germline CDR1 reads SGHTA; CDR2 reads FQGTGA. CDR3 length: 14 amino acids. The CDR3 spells CASSQRDLQETQYF. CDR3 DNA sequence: TGTGCCAGCAGTCAAAGGGACTTACAAGAGACCCAGTACTTC.

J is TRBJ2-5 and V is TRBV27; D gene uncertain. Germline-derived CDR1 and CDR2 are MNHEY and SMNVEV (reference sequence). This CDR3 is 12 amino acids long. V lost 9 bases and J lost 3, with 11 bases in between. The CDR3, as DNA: TGTGCCAGACCTAGGATGAAAGAGACCCAGTACTTC. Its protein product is CARPRMKETQYF.

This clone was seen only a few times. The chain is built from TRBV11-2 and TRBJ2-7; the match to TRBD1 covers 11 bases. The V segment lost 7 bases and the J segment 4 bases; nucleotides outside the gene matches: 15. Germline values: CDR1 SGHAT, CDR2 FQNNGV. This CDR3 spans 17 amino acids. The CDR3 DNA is TGTGCCAGCAACCGTCAGGTCACCGGGACAGGGGGATACGAGCAGTACTTC. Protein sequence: CASNRQVTGTGGYEQYF. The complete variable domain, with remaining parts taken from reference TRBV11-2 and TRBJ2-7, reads EAGVAQSPRYKIIEKRQSVAFWCNPISGHATLYWYQQILGQGPKLLIQFQNNGVVDDSQLPKDRFSAERLKGVDSTLKIQPAKLEDSAVYLCASNRQVTGTGGYEQYFGPGTRLTVT.